Below, 17 T cell receptor beta chains from the same sample are listed, as sequenced in a study of cytomegalovirus exposure and HLA in healthy donors. The PCR was carried out with 60 Vbeta primers and 13 Jbeta primers. Data came from immunoSEQ multiplex PCR; TCRdb stores just in-frame clones and leaves some out. The sample gives about 160,000 clones, about 80% of which show up once; approximately 1.6% is in the top ten. Sequenced material: PBMCs. The source is a girl between 5 and 17 years old in good health and CMV-seropositive.

The genes are TRBV28 and TRBJ2-3; D is ambiguous. This CDR3 spans 12 amino acids. Per the germline V gene, CDR1 is MDHEN and CDR2 is SYDVKM. V shed 5 bases and J shed 8 bases, with 11 bases lying between them. CDR3 bases: TGTGCCAGCAGTCCCGACCCGGGTACGCAGTATTTT. Its protein product is CASSPDPGTQYF.

V usage is TRBV9 and J usage is TRBJ1-2; tentatively, D is TRBD1 (5 bases). Trimming stripped 3 bases from V and 1 base from J, with 16 bases between. The CDR3 loop spans 16 amino acids. Germline CDR1 and CDR2: SGDLS and YYNGEE. Here the CDR3 reads CASSGIAWGSNYGYTF. Written as DNA, the CDR3 is TGTGCCAGCAGCGGAATCGCGTGGGGCAGTAACTATGGCTACACCTTC.

This chain's CDR3 is CASSFRTGGNTEAFF. DNA of the CDR3: TGTGCCAGTAGTTTCAGGACAGGGGGGAACACTGAAGCTTTCTTT. This rearrangement joins TRBV19 to TRBJ1-1, with 10 bases identical to TRBD1. This CDR3 contains 15 residues. CDR1 is LNHDA, CDR2 SQIVND, per germline (reference sequence). V was clipped by 5 bases and J by 1 base; unmatched bases: 4.

This chain connects TRBV28 to TRBJ2-5, with 14 bases that match TRBD2. With V trimmed by 5 bases and J by 2 bases, 4 bases remained unmatched. The CDR3 has 16 residues. CDR1 MDHEN and CDR2 SYDVKM come from the germline V gene. The CDR3 loop is CASSQGLAGVQETQYF. In nucleotides, the CDR3 is TGTGCCAGCAGTCAGGGACTAGCGGGGGTTCAAGAGACCCAGTACTTC.

Only a few counts were recorded for this clone. V usage is TRBV6-1 and J usage is TRBJ2-3; D is perhaps TRBD1 (6 bases). V dropped 10 bases and J dropped 0 bases, with 14 bases sitting between them. This CDR3 contains 14 residues. Germline loops: CDR1 MNHNS, CDR2 SASEGT. The CDR3: CAIQRQASTDTQYF. The DNA for the CDR3 is TGTGCCATCCAAAGACAGGCTAGCACAGATACGCAGTATTTT.

The V gene is TRBV2, the J gene TRBJ2-3; TRBD2 aligns across 7 bases. The J segment lost 0 bases and the V segment lost 1 base, leaving 4 bases of the junction unmatched. The CDR3 is 16 amino acids. Germline assignment: CDR1 SNHLY and CDR2 FYNNEI. The CDR3 DNA sequence: TGTGCCAGCAGTGAAGGGCCAGCGGGGAGCACAGATACGCAGTATTTT. Amino acid sequence: CASSEGPAGSTDTQYF.

J is TRBJ1-2 and V is TRBV11-2; no reliable D call. This CDR3 is built from 13 residues. The ends were cut back, 2 bases at V and 8 bases at J, with 12 bases in the middle. The germline V gene encodes CDR1 SGHAT and CDR2 FQNNGV. The CDR3 spells CASSLTRSTGYTF. In DNA, the CDR3 is TGTGCCAGCAGCTTAACACGGAGTACGGGCTACACCTTC.

The gene calls are TRBV28 and TRBJ2-7, with D possibly matching TRBD1 (6 bases). Germline values: CDR1 MDHEN, CDR2 SYDVKM. Trimming removed 6 bases from V and 2 bases from J, with 14 bases in between. The CDR3 loop spans 14 amino acids. CDR3 protein: CASRHMDRAYEQYF. The CDR3 region has the DNA TGTGCCAGCAGACATATGGACAGAGCCTACGAGCAGTACTTC.

The chain links TRBV4-1 to TRBJ2-5; 8 nucleotides match TRBD2. The J call may be faulty, since TRBJ2-7 better matches the DNA end. This CDR3 comprises 16 residues. In germline, CDR1 is MGHRA, CDR2 YSYEKL. For the CDR3, the DNA is TGCGCCAGCAGCCAAGCCCCGGGGGGGAGCTCCTACGAGCAGTACTTC. The encoded protein is CASSQAPGGSSYEQYF.

This clone has just one count. V and J are TRBV5-4 and TRBJ1-4, with 9 bases matching TRBD1. The CDR3 totals 15 residues. Germline V gives CDR1 SGHNT, CDR2 YYREEE (reference sequence). V was clipped by 0 bases and J by 7 bases; unmatched bases: 4. CDR3 region: CASSLEQGAVEKLFF. CDR3 nucleotide sequence: TGTGCCAGCAGCTTGGAACAGGGGGCAGTTGAAAAACTGTTTTTT.

This rearrangement joins TRBV4-1 to TRBJ1-4, with 12 bases fitting TRBD1. The CDR3 contains 17 residues. Germline CDR1 MGHRA, CDR2 YSYEKL. The V gene end was trimmed by 3 bases and the J gene end by 3 bases; junction bases not matched to a gene: 5. CDR3 nucleotide sequence: TGCGCCAGCAGCCAGCGGGACAGGGGGCCGTCTAATGAAAAACTGTTTTTT. Translation: CASSQRDRGPSNEKLFF.

The chain links TRBV5-1 to TRBJ2-2, with a weak D call TRBD1 (5 bases). This CDR3 has 15 residues. V shed 4 bases and J shed 3 bases, with 13 bases lying between them. Germline loops: CDR1 SGHRS, CDR2 YFSETQ. This chain's CDR3 is CASSIGQVDTGELFF. The CDR3 DNA follows: TGCGCCAGCAGCATCGGACAAGTGGACACCGGGGAGCTGTTTTTT.

The rearrangement uses TRBV7-2 and TRBJ1-2; TRBD1 agrees at 7 bases. The trim removed 5 bases at V and 5 bases at J, leaving 11 bases unmatched. From germline, CDR1 is SGHTA and CDR2 FQGNSA. This CDR3 has 15 residues. The CDR3 spells CASSAGDSQLYGYTF. The CDR3 coding sequence is TGTGCCAGCAGCGCCGGGGACAGCCAGCTTTATGGCTACACCTTC.

V is TRBV19 and J is TRBJ2-7; the D gene is possibly TRBD1 (6 bases). The germline V gene has CDR1 LNHDA and CDR2 SQIVND (reference sequence). The CDR3 has 14 amino acids. Trimming cost V 2 bases and J 4 bases, with 12 bases left between them. The CDR3 bases are TGTGCCAGTAGTATACTCGGGACAACATACGAGCAGTACTTC. Protein product: CASSILGTTYEQYF.

This chain connects TRBV28 to TRBJ1-2, with a possible D match to TRBD1 (6 bases). Germline lookup yields CDR1 MDHEN and CDR2 SYDVKM. There are 15 residues in the CDR3. Trimming cost V 6 bases and J 8 bases, with 22 bases left between them. In nucleotides, the CDR3 is TGTGCCAGCAGCCCTACTTCAGGGGAGTACAGAGGCTACACCTTC. Encoded protein: CASSPTSGEYRGYTF.

The chain carries TRBV5-1 and TRBJ2-1; the match to TRBD2 covers 8 bases. In germline, CDR1 is SGHRS, CDR2 YFSETQ. V lost 0 bases and J lost 7; bases outside the gene matches: 6. The CDR3 is made up of 15 amino acids. The DNA of the CDR3 is TGCGCCAGCAGCTTGGCCGGGGGGGCTGGTAATGAGCAGTTCTTC. The encoded protein is CASSLAGGAGNEQFF.

The gene calls are TRBV5-4 and TRBJ2-3; 7 bases agree with TRBD2. Germline V gives CDR1 SGHNT, CDR2 YYREEE (reference sequence). This CDR3 is built from 17 residues. The junction had 11 bases not matched to a gene; V was cut back by 4 bases and J by 0 bases. The CDR3 DNA reads TGTGCCAGCAGCCCAACGCCCCTAGCGGCTAGCACAGATACGCAGTATTTT. Amino acid sequence: CASSPTPLAASTDTQYF.